This is a list of T cell receptor beta chains from one sample in a study of response to subunit inactivated influenza vaccine. TCRdb processed the RT-PCR reads anew with MiXCR; each CDR3 protein has one entry. The sample has approximately 730,000 distinct CDR3 sequences; around 14% are singletons. The source material was PBMCs from blood, sampled 14 to 15 days before vaccination. These receptors all come from a middle-aged man who received an inactivated influenza vaccine. The CDR3 runs from the conserved cysteine through the conserved F or W. A D gene is named only where the DNA matches it firmly. Where a row states a size, it is once, few, many or the class of an expanded clone; other rows omit it.

v_gene: TRBV18; abundance: many; d_gene: TRBD2; j_gene: TRBJ2-7; CDR3aa: CASSPSGRAHEQYF; CDR3nt: TGTGCCAGCAGCCCTAGCGGGAGGGCCCACGAGCAGTACTTC
v_gene: TRBV4-1; abundance: few; d_gene: NA; j_gene: TRBJ2-5; CDR3aa: CASSQGRYQETQYF; CDR3nt: TGCGCCAGCAGCCAAGGCCGATACCAAGAGACCCAGTACTTC
v_gene: TRBV29-1; abundance: many; d_gene: NA; j_gene: TRBJ1-5; CDR3aa: CSAGAMGQPQHF; CDR3nt: TGCAGCGCGGGTGCAATGGGACAGCCCCAGCATTTT
v_gene: TRBV6-5; abundance: NA; d_gene: NA; j_gene: TRBJ2-1; CDR3aa: CASSYGPLYNEQFF; CDR3nt: TGTGCCAGCAGTTACGGTCCGCTTTACAATGAGCAGTTCTTC
v_gene: TRBV20-1; abundance: NA; d_gene: NA; j_gene: TRBJ1-6; CDR3aa: CSAGPRPYNSPLHF; CDR3nt: TGCAGTGCGGGGCCTCGGCCATATAATTCACCCCTCCACTTT
v_gene: TRBV9; abundance: few; d_gene: NA; j_gene: TRBJ1-5; CDR3aa: CASSVGGGQPQHF; CDR3nt: TGTGCCAGCAGCGTAGGGGGGGGTCAGCCCCAGCATTTT
v_gene: TRBV6-1; abundance: NA; d_gene: TRBD2; j_gene: TRBJ2-7; CDR3aa: CASSTLAGVSYYEQYF; CDR3nt: TGTGCCAGCAGTACCTTAGCGGGAGTAAGCTACTACGAGCAGTACTTC
v_gene: TRBV28; abundance: NA; d_gene: TRBD2; j_gene: TRBJ2-5; CDR3aa: CASIPGLAGLETQYF; CDR3nt: TGTGCCAGCATCCCGGGACTAGCGGGACTAGAGACCCAGTACTTC
v_gene: TRBV20-1; abundance: NA; d_gene: TRBD2; j_gene: TRBJ2-1; CDR3aa: CSTGLAGQTGQFF; CDR3nt: TGCAGTACGGGACTAGCGGGTCAAACGGGGCAGTTCTTC
v_gene: TRBV6-2/TRBV6-3; abundance: NA; d_gene: NA; j_gene: TRBJ2-1; CDR3aa: CASSSIDDEQFF; CDR3nt: TGTGCCAGCAGTTCCATCGACGATGAGCAGTTCTTC
v_gene: TRBV5-1; abundance: NA; d_gene: NA; j_gene: TRBJ2-4; CDR3aa: CASSLGDGDIQYF; CDR3nt: TGCGCCAGCAGCTTGGGGGACGGGGACATTCAGTACTTC
v_gene: TRBV20-1; abundance: NA; d_gene: NA; j_gene: TRBJ2-5; CDR3aa: CSARDARTTMGETQYF; CDR3nt: TGCAGTGCTAGAGATGCCCGGACAACGATGGGGGAGACCCAGTACTTC
v_gene: TRBV4-2; abundance: few; d_gene: TRBD2; j_gene: TRBJ2-7; CDR3aa: CASSQDAGLSYEQYF; CDR3nt: TGTGCCAGCAGCCAAGACGCGGGACTAAGCTACGAGCAGTACTTC
v_gene: TRBV20-1; abundance: NA; d_gene: NA; j_gene: TRBJ2-5; CDR3aa: CSARDLGRGTQYF; CDR3nt: TGCAGTGCTAGAGACCTTGGCAGGGGGACCCAGTACTTC
v_gene: TRBV24-1; abundance: few; d_gene: TRBD1; j_gene: TRBJ1-1; CDR3aa: CATSDWTGKAFF; CDR3nt: TGTGCCACCAGTGATTGGACAGGGAAAGCTTTCTTT
v_gene: TRBV7-2; abundance: NA; d_gene: NA; j_gene: TRBJ2-1; CDR3aa: CASSSHRAGELEQFF; CDR3nt: TGTGCCAGCAGCTCCCACAGGGCGGGAGAGCTTGAGCAGTTCTTC
v_gene: TRBV2; abundance: few; d_gene: NA; j_gene: TRBJ2-1; CDR3aa: CASNTQTQYNEQFF; CDR3nt: TGTGCCAGCAATACCCAGACACAGTACAATGAGCAGTTCTTC
v_gene: TRBV5-5; abundance: few; d_gene: TRBD1; j_gene: TRBJ2-3; CDR3aa: CASSLNRGRDTQYF; CDR3nt: TGTGCCAGCAGCTTGAACAGGGGGCGAGATACGCAGTATTTT
v_gene: TRBV11-2; abundance: few; d_gene: TRBD1; j_gene: TRBJ2-1; CDR3aa: CASSPLPDRVNEQFF; CDR3nt: TGTGCCAGCAGCCCCCTCCCGGACAGGGTCAATGAGCAGTTCTTC
v_gene: TRBV11-2; abundance: NA; d_gene: TRBD1; j_gene: TRBJ1-2; CDR3aa: CASSLSPTGDGYTF; CDR3nt: TGTGCCAGCAGCTTAAGCCCTACAGGGGATGGCTACACCTTC
v_gene: TRBV20-1; abundance: many; d_gene: TRBD1; j_gene: TRBJ1-1; CDR3aa: CSAQTGSSPEAFF; CDR3nt: TGCAGTGCCCAGACAGGGTCGTCCCCTGAAGCTTTCTTT
v_gene: TRBV2; abundance: many; d_gene: NA; j_gene: TRBJ2-3; CDR3aa: CASRSWAGATDTQYF; CDR3nt: TGTGCCAGCAGATCCTGGGCGGGGGCCACAGATACGCAGTATTTT
v_gene: TRBV10-3; abundance: NA; d_gene: TRBD1; j_gene: TRBJ2-5; CDR3aa: CAISARVLYGQGQETQYF; CDR3nt: TGTGCCATCAGTGCCCGAGTCTTGTACGGACAGGGACAAGAGACCCAGTACTTC
v_gene: TRBV24-1; abundance: NA; d_gene: TRBD2; j_gene: TRBJ2-1; CDR3aa: CATSRAGAGYNEQFF; CDR3nt: TGTGCCACCAGCCGAGCGGGGGCCGGATACAATGAGCAGTTCTTC
v_gene: TRBV7-9; abundance: NA; d_gene: TRBD2; j_gene: TRBJ2-3; CDR3aa: CASSSPTSGYTDTQYF; CDR3nt: TGTGCCAGCAGCTCCCCGACTAGCGGGTACACAGATACGCAGTATTTT
v_gene: TRBV3-1; abundance: NA; d_gene: TRBD2; j_gene: TRBJ2-3; CDR3aa: CASSQDKRASGDLTDTQYF; CDR3nt: TGTGCCAGCAGCCAAGATAAGAGGGCTAGCGGGGACCTTACAGATACGCAGTATTTT
v_gene: TRBV11-2; abundance: NA; d_gene: NA; j_gene: TRBJ2-2; CDR3aa: CASSQGWGGELFF; CDR3nt: TGTGCCAGCAGCCAAGGGTGGGGCGGGGAGCTGTTTTTT
v_gene: TRBV2; abundance: few; d_gene: NA; j_gene: TRBJ1-2; CDR3aa: CASSRIGGGYTF; CDR3nt: TGTGCCAGCAGTAGGATAGGCGGTGGCTACACCTTC
v_gene: TRBV5-1; abundance: many; d_gene: TRBD2; j_gene: TRBJ2-3; CDR3aa: CASSLSGRDTDTQYF; CDR3nt: TGCGCCAGCAGCTTGAGCGGGAGGGACACAGATACGCAGTATTTT
v_gene: TRBV5-1; abundance: few; d_gene: NA; j_gene: TRBJ1-5; CDR3aa: CASSFRGVVRQPQHF; CDR3nt: TGCGCCAGCAGCTTTCGGGGGGTTGTTCGTCAGCCCCAGCATTTT
v_gene: TRBV5-1; abundance: few; d_gene: NA; j_gene: TRBJ1-2; CDR3aa: CASSLERYYGYTF; CDR3nt: TGCGCCAGCAGCTTGGAACGGTACTATGGCTACACCTTC
v_gene: TRBV2; abundance: NA; d_gene: NA; j_gene: TRBJ1-5; CDR3aa: CASSDVYSNQPQHF; CDR3nt: TGTGCCAGCAGTGACGTGTATAGCAATCAGCCCCAGCATTTT
v_gene: TRBV6-1; abundance: few; d_gene: TRBD1; j_gene: TRBJ2-7; CDR3aa: CASTGQGAAGEQYF; CDR3nt: TGTGCCAGCACCGGACAGGGGGCGGCGGGAGAGCAGTACTTC
v_gene: TRBV19; abundance: few; d_gene: TRBD2; j_gene: TRBJ2-1; CDR3aa: CASSFSPVVAGSSYNEQFF; CDR3nt: TGTGCCAGTAGTTTCTCCCCGGTGGTAGCGGGGTCGTCCTACAATGAGCAGTTCTTC
v_gene: TRBV2; abundance: few; d_gene: TRBD2; j_gene: TRBJ2-1; CDR3aa: CASSDWLAGHNEQFF; CDR3nt: TGTGCCAGCAGTGACTGGCTAGCGGGGCACAATGAGCAGTTCTTC
v_gene: TRBV5-1; abundance: many; d_gene: TRBD1; j_gene: TRBJ1-1; CDR3aa: CASSSTGTGGFGTEAFF; CDR3nt: TGCGCCAGCAGCTCTACCGGGACAGGGGGCTTCGGCACTGAAGCTTTCTTT
v_gene: TRBV6-2/TRBV6-3; abundance: few; d_gene: TRBD1; j_gene: TRBJ2-1; CDR3aa: CASTSDRGPVDEQFF; CDR3nt: TGTGCCAGCACCTCGGACAGGGGGCCGGTCGATGAGCAGTTCTTC
v_gene: TRBV29-1; abundance: NA; d_gene: TRBD1; j_gene: TRBJ2-2; CDR3aa: CSVAWDSQRGTGELFF; CDR3nt: TGCAGCGTTGCATGGGACAGCCAGAGGGGCACCGGGGAGCTGTTTTTT
v_gene: TRBV19; abundance: NA; d_gene: NA; j_gene: TRBJ1-1; CDR3aa: CASSIDREAFF; CDR3nt: TGTGCCAGTAGTATTGACAGAGAAGCTTTCTTT
v_gene: TRBV6-1; abundance: few; d_gene: TRBD1; j_gene: TRBJ1-6; CDR3aa: CASSPPGTGNSPLHF; CDR3nt: TGTGCCAGCAGTCCTCCCGGGACAGGGAACTCACCCCTCCACTTT
v_gene: TRBV5-6; abundance: NA; d_gene: TRBD1; j_gene: TRBJ1-3; CDR3aa: CASSWDRQAGNTIYF; CDR3nt: TGTGCCAGCAGTTGGGACAGGCAAGCTGGAAACACCATATATTTT
v_gene: TRBV20-1; abundance: NA; d_gene: NA; j_gene: TRBJ2-7; CDR3aa: CSAHSVGGEQYF; CDR3nt: TGCAGTGCCCATAGCGTTGGGGGCGAGCAGTACTTC
v_gene: TRBV5-1; abundance: few; d_gene: TRBD1; j_gene: TRBJ2-2; CDR3aa: CASSSGQGGLSAGELFF; CDR3nt: TGCGCCAGCAGCTCAGGACAGGGAGGCCTTTCGGCCGGGGAGCTGTTTTTT
v_gene: TRBV29-1; abundance: few; d_gene: TRBD2; j_gene: TRBJ2-3; CDR3aa: CSVEETSGRTDTQYF; CDR3nt: TGCAGCGTTGAGGAGACTAGCGGTCGCACAGATACGCAGTATTTT